This T cell receptor beta chain was retrieved from a study of blood T cell repertoires in COVID-19 (dated by TCRdb to between 2020 and 2021). For the wider study: The collaborator samples originated in the United States, Italy and Spain and spanned the acute and convalescent phases of COVID-19. The prospective study material was composed of cDNA or gDNA derived from T cells, B-cell-depleted T cells, or PBMCs. The dataset comprised deeply sampled blood TCRbeta repertoires from subjects exposed to, actively infected with, or recovered from COVID-19. The repertoires were made available in a free public database intended to serve as a resource for research on the immune response to SARS-CoV-2. Samples came from the ongoing ImmuneRACE study (first 160 participants) plus 1,254 subjects from 6 global collaborators. A de-identified subject ID, COVID-19 status, age in years and sex were almost always included in the sample metadata. Where HLA class I and class II types were available, the types were taken from metadata supplied by the sample provider, not from assay-based typing. Overall study results and their limits: Clinical and demographic metadata were provided uncurated, with the amount varying by source and participant.

According to the germline V gene, CDR1 reads MNHEY and CDR2 reads SVGAGI. The junction shows trimming of 0 bases on V and 3 bases on J, plus 9 bases between the germline ends. The CDR3 covers 15 residues, taking in both the cysteine and the phenylalanine. Only the CDR3 part of the read is kept: 45 bases, read in frame from the first base. As regards this clone: Its antigen is still unknown. Qualities for individual bases were not recorded, and no much larger clone is one base off.

The immunoSEQ Assay, a bias-controlled multiplex PCR, was used to amplify TCRbeta CDR3 regions from genomic DNA. The authors processed their data as follows. The number of nucleated cells in each sample was estimated from the amplification of reference gene primers within the assay. To quantify the absolute abundance of each unique TCRbeta CDR3 rearrangement, sequence reads were collapsed and filtered. For each sample, productive Simpson clonality was calculated by taking the square root of Simpson's diversity index across productive rearrangements. TCRdb retrieved this table from immuneACCESS and kept in-frame rearrangements only. Not all clones are present; in checked studies, unresolved V genes account for under half, and no reason is known for the remainder. V, J and clone size derive from that table, while D and trimming were established from the DNA sequence. Counted in this sample were tens of thousands of clones; approximately 87% of them appeared once. The top ten clones comprise 1.2% of the sample.

Each collaborating institution followed its own protocols to collect whole blood in K2EDTA tubes. Collaborator samples were shipped for TCRbeta analysis as frozen whole blood, isolated PBMCs, or DNA extracted from either sample type. Sequencing input: peripheral blood. The V gene is TRBV6-5 and the J gene is TRBJ1-3, with the D gene uncertain. This TCR came from a woman in her fifties or sixties with acute or convalescent COVID-19. The CDR3 region has the sequence CASSYSAGGGNTIYF. In nucleotide form, the sequence is TGTGCCAGCAGTTACTCAGCTGGCGGTGGAAACACCATATATTTT.